Listed below are T cell receptor beta chains from one sample, sequenced in a study of molecular identifiers for immune sequencing clone quantification. Via MiXCR, TCRdb re-called the PCR reads, giving one row per CDR3 protein. The data show about 60,000 distinct CDR3 sequences, about 20% seen once. The sequencing sample was made of naive CD8+ T cells from blood, with Jurkat cell RNA spiked in. These receptors were obtained from a human donor in good health. Some libraries in this study had Jurkat cell RNA spiked in. Both conserved end residues are part of each CDR3. D genes are given only for firm matches. Clone size, where shown, is once, few, many, or a class for clones that have expanded.

D	size	length	V	J	CDR3	DNA
TRBD2	many	15	TRBV11-2	TRBJ2-1	CASSSSGSLVNEQFF	TGTGCCAGCAGCTCTAGCGGGAGTCTGGTAAATGAGCAGTTCTTC
.	many	16	TRBV7-9	TRBJ2-3	CASSPGPGVLTDTQYF	TGTGCCAGCAGTCCAGGCCCGGGAGTTCTAACAGATACGCAGTATTTT
TRBD2	many	17	TRBV4-1	TRBJ2-7	CASSQVQASGKVYEQYF	TGCGCCAGCAGCCAAGTTCAAGCTAGCGGGAAGGTTTACGAGCAGTACTTC
.	many	14	TRBV6-5	TRBJ2-2	CASMTGYPSGELFF	TGTGCCAGCATGACGGGCTATCCTTCCGGGGAGCTGTTTTTT
.	many	12	TRBV4-1	TRBJ1-4	CASSQFNEKLFF	TGCGCCAGCAGCCAGTTTAATGAAAAACTGTTTTTT
.	few	13	TRBV19	TRBJ1-5	CASSLLNFQPQHF	TGTGCCAGTAGCCTTCTGAACTTTCAGCCCCAGCATTTT
TRBD2	.	16	TRBV7-2	TRBJ2-2	CASSPGLAGPTGELFF	TGTGCCAGCAGCCCCGGACTAGCGGGGCCCACCGGGGAGCTGTTTTTT
.	many	14	TRBV12-3/TRBV12-4	TRBJ2-3	CASILAKSTDTQYF	TGTGCCAGCATACTAGCCAAAAGCACAGATACGCAGTATTTT
.	many	15	TRBV4-3	TRBJ2-7	CASSQDAQGAYEQYF	TGCGCCAGCAGCCAAGATGCACAGGGCGCTTACGAGCAGTACTTC
TRBD1	.	16	TRBV6-2/TRBV6-3	TRBJ2-1	CASSYSMVTGGFEQFF	TGTGCCAGCAGTTACTCGATGGTAACAGGGGGCTTTGAGCAGTTCTTC
.	many	14	TRBV11-2	TRBJ2-3	CASSYPGATDTQYF	TGTGCCAGCAGTTACCCGGGAGCGACAGATACGCAGTATTTT
.	many	13	TRBV5-1	TRBJ2-7	CASSFETRHEQYF	TGCGCCAGCAGCTTCGAAACACGCCACGAGCAGTACTTC
.	many	15	TRBV10-3	TRBJ2-1	CAISERNQGKDEQFF	TGTGCCATCAGTGAGAGAAATCAGGGGAAGGATGAGCAGTTCTTC
.	many	15	TRBV29-1	TRBJ2-5	CSVESRGPYQETQYF	TGCAGCGTTGAATCACGAGGGCCGTACCAAGAGACCCAGTACTTC
TRBD2	few	15	TRBV19	TRBJ2-1	CASSTYGLADTEQFF	TGTGCCAGTAGTACCTACGGACTAGCAGATACTGAGCAGTTCTTC
TRBD2	few	16	TRBV23-1	TRBJ2-1	CASSTRLAGSYNEQFF	TGCGCCAGCAGTACGCGACTAGCGGGATCCTACAATGAGCAGTTCTTC
.	many	15	TRBV9	TRBJ2-3	CASSSQSPGTDTQYF	TGTGCCAGCAGCTCCCAAAGTCCCGGGACAGATACGCAGTATTTT
.	many	16	TRBV27	TRBJ1-1	CASSLSPGQLNTEAFF	TGTGCCAGCAGTTTATCGCCCGGACAGCTGAACACTGAAGCTTTCTTT
.	many	12	TRBV29-1	TRBJ1-2	CSVVDREYGYTF	TGCAGCGTTGTGGACAGAGAATATGGCTACACCTTC
.	.	18	TRBV4-3	TRBJ2-1	CAKLFDRGLHSSYNEQFF	TGCGCCAAGCTGTTCGATCGGGGACTTCATAGCTCCTACAATGAGCAGTTCTTC
TRBD2	many	16	TRBV12-3/TRBV12-4	TRBJ2-2	CASIQRGGRRTGELFF	TGTGCCAGCATTCAACGGGGGGGGCGCCGGACCGGGGAGCTGTTTTTT
.	many	12	TRBV11-2	TRBJ1-1	CASSLGQVGFFF	TGTGCCAGCAGCTTAGGACAAGTGGGTTTCTTCTTT
.	many	16	TRBV7-9	TRBJ2-7	CASSLGSEGPNYEQYF	TGTGCCAGCAGCCTAGGGTCGGAGGGGCCAAACTACGAGCAGTACTTC
TRBD2	many	16	TRBV7-9	TRBJ2-3	CASSLAPGLGVDTQYF	TGTGCCAGCAGCTTGGCGCCGGGACTAGGTGTGGATACGCAGTATTTT
TRBD2	.	16	TRBV30	TRBJ2-7	CAWSGILGRGLNEQYF	TGTGCCTGGAGTGGGATCCTCGGGAGGGGCCTAAACGAGCAGTACTTC
.	.	15	TRBV27	TRBJ2-5	CASSLMGGRGETQYF	TGTGCCAGCAGTTTAATGGGGGGCAGGGGAGAGACCCAGTACTTC
TRBD2	few	16	TRBV20-1	TRBJ2-1	CSARAVRLAGYNEQFF	TGCAGTGCTAGAGCCGTGCGACTAGCGGGATACAATGAGCAGTTCTTC
.	.	13	TRBV5-1	TRBJ2-7	CATSKTGSYERYF	TGCGCCACCTCGAAAACGGGCTCCTACGAGCGGTACTTC
.	many	13	TRBV19	TRBJ1-1	CATLQGGDTEAFF	TGTGCCACTTTACAAGGCGGCGACACTGAAGCTTTCTTT
TRBD1	many	14	TRBV24-1	TRBJ2-3	CATHPDRATDTQYF	TGTGCCACCCACCCGGACAGGGCGACAGATACGCAGTATTTT
.	many	13	TRBV19	TRBJ2-1	CASSIARGNEQFF	TGTGCCAGTAGTATCGCTAGAGGGAATGAGCAGTTCTTC
TRBD1	many	13	TRBV29-1	TRBJ2-2	CSVGGGITGELFF	TGCAGCGTTGGAGGGGGCATCACCGGGGAGCTGTTTTTT
TRBD2	many	19	TRBV28	TRBJ2-2	CASSLFQREVHKGTGELFF	TGTGCCAGCAGTTTATTCCAGCGGGAGGTACACAAGGGGACCGGGGAGCTGTTTTTT
.	few	16	TRBV27	TRBJ2-7	CASSLSIGLSSYEQYF	TGTGCCAGCAGTTTATCTATCGGGCTGAGCTCCTACGAGCAGTACTTC
.	few	15	TRBV7-8	TRBJ2-1	CASSIGPGEYNEQFF	TGTGCCAGCAGCATTGGTCCAGGGGAGTACAATGAGCAGTTCTTC
TRBD1	many	16	TRBV9	TRBJ2-7	CASSPRMGDSSYEQYF	TGTGCCAGCAGCCCTCGTATGGGGGACAGCTCCTACGAGCAGTACTTC
.	many	12	TRBV14	TRBJ2-5	CASSRQGETQYF	TGTGCCAGCAGCCGCCAGGGAGAGACCCAGTACTTC
TRBD1	many	13	TRBV11-2	TRBJ1-1	CASSGQVPPEAFF	TGTGCCAGCAGTGGACAGGTCCCTCCTGAAGCTTTCTTT
.	many	14	TRBV5-5	TRBJ1-5	CASSRGDSNQPQHF	TGTGCCAGCAGCCGGGGGGATAGCAATCAGCCCCAGCATTTT
.	many	17	TRBV4-2	TRBJ2-3	CASSQGVVRGSTDTQYF	TGTGCCAGCAGCCAAGGAGTCGTTCGGGGGAGCACAGATACGCAGTATTTT
.	.	15	TRBV12-3/TRBV12-4	TRBJ1-3	CASSLYRVAGNTIYF	TGTGCCAGCAGTTTGTATAGGGTCGCGGGAAACACCATATATTTT
.	.	12	TRBV12-3/TRBV12-4	TRBJ2-7	CASTPDRYEQYF	TGTGCCAGCACCCCGGATCGCTACGAGCAGTACTTC
TRBD1	.	15	TRBV6-5	TRBJ1-1	CASSSGQGWNTEALF	TGTGCCAGCAGTTCCGGACAGGGCTGGAACACTGAAGCTCTCTTT
.	many	14	TRBV6-5	TRBJ2-5	CASRIQGAGETQYF	TGTGCCAGCAGGATACAGGGAGCCGGCGAGACCCAGTACTTC
.	many	15	TRBV6-5	TRBJ2-1	CASRIDGARWDEQFF	TGTGCCAGCAGGATCGACGGAGCGCGCTGGGATGAGCAGTTCTTC
.	.	14	TRBV4-2	TRBJ1-1	CASSQGPGNTEAFF	TGTGCCAGCAGCCAAGGGCCAGGGAACACTGAAGCTTTCTTT
.	.	14	TRBV6-5	TRBJ2-7	CASSYQGLGYEQYF	TGTGCCAGCAGTTACCAGGGACTTGGCTACGAGCAGTACTTC
.	few	15	TRBV27	TRBJ2-7	CASSARDGNPYEQYF	TGTGCCAGCAGTGCCCGGGACGGCAATCCCTACGAGCAGTACTTC
TRBD2	many	15	TRBV20-1	TRBJ2-3	CSAPWTSGFTDTQYF	TGCAGTGCTCCATGGACTAGCGGATTCACAGATACGCAGTATTTT
TRBD1	many	14	TRBV4-1	TRBJ2-7	CASSQRLTGYEQYF	TGCGCCAGCAGCCAGCGCCTGACAGGGTACGAGCAGTACTTC
.	many	16	TRBV27	TRBJ2-7	CASSLVPGRTPREQYF	TGTGCCAGCAGTTTAGTGCCGGGACGGACCCCTCGGGAGCAGTACTTC
TRBD1	many	20	TRBV3-1	TRBJ2-2	CASSQDRDRGIGRDTGELFF	TGTGCCAGCAGCCAAGACCGGGACAGGGGCATTGGCAGGGACACCGGGGAGCTGTTTTTT
.	many	13	TRBV6-6	TRBJ2-7	CASSYGMSYEQYF	TGTGCCAGCAGTTACGGGATGTCCTACGAGCAGTACTTC
.	few	13	TRBV24-1	TRBJ2-2	CATVAPNTGELFF	TGTGCCACTGTAGCGCCGAACACCGGGGAGCTGTTTTTT
TRBD2	many	17	TRBV24-1	TRBJ2-5	CATSDFRAGRGQETQYF	TGTGCCACCAGTGATTTCCGGGCAGGGCGGGGGCAAGAGACCCAGTACTTC
TRBD2	many	18	TRBV5-1	TRBJ2-3	CASSHATSGSLRTDTQYF	TGCGCCAGCAGCCATGCTACTAGCGGGAGTCTTCGCACAGATACGCAGTATTTT
.	many	14	TRBV19	TRBJ1-1	CASSIKGLTPEAFF	TGTGCCAGTAGTATAAAGGGGCTCACCCCTGAAGCTTTCTTT
.	few	14	TRBV6-5	TRBJ1-5	CASSYSVGYQPQHF	TGTGCCAGCAGTTACAGTGTGGGCTATCAGCCCCAGCATTTT
TRBD1	.	14	TRBV14	TRBJ1-1	CASSHAGQGVEAFF	TGTGCCAGCAGCCATGCTGGACAGGGGGTTGAAGCTTTCTTT
TRBD2	few	16	TRBV10-2	TRBJ2-7	CASSEVAGGRSYEQYF	TGCGCCAGCAGTGAGGTGGCGGGAGGGAGATCCTACGAGCAGTACTTC